This T cell receptor (beta chain) appears in the sequencing data of a study of cytomegalovirus exposure and HLA in healthy donors. Across the study: Of the donors genotyped, several hundred in all, over 80% fell in the Caucasian-associated ancestry cluster. Findings and caveats of the study: Researchers reported that a few CMV-associated chains were confirmed in vitro as CMV antigen-specific. Association of 17,000 or so TCR beta sequences with HLA alleles was found at 0.05 false discovery rate in a later analysis. Earlier findings revealed that most TCR beta V segments proved productive either about 87% or about 30% of the time.

Concerning this clone: Its antigen remains unknown.

13 Jbeta primers and 60 Vbeta primers were used for the PCR. The method was immunoSEQ multiplex PCR; TCRdb's version includes in-frame clones alone and lacks a portion of them. The sample holds 100,000 to 150,000 clones, roughly 85% seen once. This CDR3 is built from 14 residues. Looked up from germline, CDR1 is MRHNA and CDR2 is SNTAGT. Trimming at V came to 10 bases and at J to 3 bases, leaving 12 bases not matched to a gene. The chain joins TRBV6-4 to TRBJ2-7; 7 bases are a match to TRBD2. Material for sequencing was PBMCs. The sequence came from a boy between 10 and 17 years old in good health and CMV-seronegative. CDR3 DNA: TGTGCCATCACCGGGACTACTAACGACTACGAGCAGTACTTC. It yields the protein CAITGTTNDYEQYF.